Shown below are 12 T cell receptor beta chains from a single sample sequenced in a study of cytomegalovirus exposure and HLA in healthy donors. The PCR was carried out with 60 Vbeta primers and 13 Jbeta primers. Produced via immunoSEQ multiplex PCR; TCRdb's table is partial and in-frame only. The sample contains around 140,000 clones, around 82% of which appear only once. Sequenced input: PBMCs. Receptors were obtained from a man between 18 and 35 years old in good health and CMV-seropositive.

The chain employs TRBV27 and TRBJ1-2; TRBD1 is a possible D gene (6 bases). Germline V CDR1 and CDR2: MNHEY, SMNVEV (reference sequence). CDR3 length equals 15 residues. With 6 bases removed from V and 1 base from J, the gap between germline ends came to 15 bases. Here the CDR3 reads CASSPLDRLNYGYTF. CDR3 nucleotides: TGTGCCAGCAGCCCCCTGGACAGACTTAACTATGGCTACACCTTC.

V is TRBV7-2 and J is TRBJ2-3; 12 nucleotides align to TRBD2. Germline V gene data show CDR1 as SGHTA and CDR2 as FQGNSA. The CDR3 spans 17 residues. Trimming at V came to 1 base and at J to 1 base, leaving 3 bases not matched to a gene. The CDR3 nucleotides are TGTGCCAGCAGCTTAGTAGCTAGCGGGAGGGGCACAGATACGCAGTATTTT. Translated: CASSLVASGRGTDTQYF.

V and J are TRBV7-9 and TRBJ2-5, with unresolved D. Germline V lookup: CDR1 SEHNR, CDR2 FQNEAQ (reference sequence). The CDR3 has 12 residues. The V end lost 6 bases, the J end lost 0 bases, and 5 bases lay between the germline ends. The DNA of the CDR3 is TGTGCCAGCAGTATATACCAAGAGACCCAGTACTTC. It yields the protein CASSIYQETQYF.

In nucleotides, the CDR3 is TGTGCCAGCAGCGCGACAGGCTCTGTGGGCTACACCTTC. It yields the protein CASSATGSVGYTF. The V and J genes are TRBV9 and TRBJ1-2; D might be TRBD1 (6 bases). The germline V gene encodes CDR1 SGDLS and CDR2 YYNGEE. V lost 3 bases and J lost 8, with 14 bases in between. There are 13 residues in the CDR3.

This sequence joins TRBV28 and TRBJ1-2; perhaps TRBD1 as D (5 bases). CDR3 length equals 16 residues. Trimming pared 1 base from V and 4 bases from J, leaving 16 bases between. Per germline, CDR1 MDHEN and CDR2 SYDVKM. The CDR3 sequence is CASSLSPGGRLYGYTF. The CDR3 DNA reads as TGTGCCAGCAGTTTATCCCCGGGGGGTCGGCTCTATGGCTACACCTTC.

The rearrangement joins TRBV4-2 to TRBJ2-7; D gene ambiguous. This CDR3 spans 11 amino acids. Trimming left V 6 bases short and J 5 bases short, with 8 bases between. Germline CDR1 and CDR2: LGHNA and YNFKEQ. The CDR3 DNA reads TGTGCCAGCAGTCACAGTGACGAGCAGTACTTC. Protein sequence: CASSHSDEQYF.

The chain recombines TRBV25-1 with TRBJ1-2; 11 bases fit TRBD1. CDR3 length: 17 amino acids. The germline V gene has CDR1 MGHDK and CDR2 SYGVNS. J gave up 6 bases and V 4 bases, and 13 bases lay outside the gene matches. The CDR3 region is CASSAPGTGGMWNGYTF. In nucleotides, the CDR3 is TGTGCCAGCAGTGCGCCCGGGACAGGGGGAATGTGGAATGGCTACACCTTC.

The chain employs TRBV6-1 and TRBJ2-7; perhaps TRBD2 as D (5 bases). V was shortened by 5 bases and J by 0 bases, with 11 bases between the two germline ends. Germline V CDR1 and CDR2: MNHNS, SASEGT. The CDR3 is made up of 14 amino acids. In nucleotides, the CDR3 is TGTGCCAGCAGTAGGAGCGACTACTCCTACGAGCAGTACTTC. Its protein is CASSRSDYSYEQYF.

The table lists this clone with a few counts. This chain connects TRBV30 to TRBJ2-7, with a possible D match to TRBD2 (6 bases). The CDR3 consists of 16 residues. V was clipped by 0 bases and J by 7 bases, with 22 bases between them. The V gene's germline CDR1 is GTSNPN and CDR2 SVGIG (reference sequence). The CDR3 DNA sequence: TGTGCCTGGAGTGTACGGGGGACTCTCACCCCGGGGGAGCAGTACTTC. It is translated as CAWSVRGTLTPGEQYF. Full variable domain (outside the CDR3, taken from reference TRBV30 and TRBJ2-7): SQTIHQWPATLVQPVGSPLSLECTVEGTSNPNLYWYRQAAGRGLQLLFYSVGIGQISSEVPQNLSASRPQDRQFILSSKKLLLSDSGFYLCAWSVRGTLTPGEQYFGPGTRLTVT.

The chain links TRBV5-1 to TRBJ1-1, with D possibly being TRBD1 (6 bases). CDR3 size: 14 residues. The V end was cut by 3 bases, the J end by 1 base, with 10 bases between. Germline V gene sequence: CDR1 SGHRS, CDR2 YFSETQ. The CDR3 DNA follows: TGCGCCAGCAGCTCCGGGACATCGAACACTGAAGCTTTCTTT. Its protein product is CASSSGTSNTEAFF.

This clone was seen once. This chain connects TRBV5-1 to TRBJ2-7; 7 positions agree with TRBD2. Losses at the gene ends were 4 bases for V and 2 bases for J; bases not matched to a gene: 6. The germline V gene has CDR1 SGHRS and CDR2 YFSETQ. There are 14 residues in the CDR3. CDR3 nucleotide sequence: TGCGCCAGCAGCGAGGAGGGGACTACCTACGAGCAGTACTTC. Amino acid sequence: CASSEEGTTYEQYF. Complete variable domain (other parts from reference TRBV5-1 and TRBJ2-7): KAGVTQTPRYLIKTRGQQVTLSCSPISGHRSVSWYQQTPGQGLQFLFEYFSETQRNKGNFPGRFSGRQFSNSRSEMNVSTLELGDSALYLCASSEEGTTYEQYFGPGTRLTVT.

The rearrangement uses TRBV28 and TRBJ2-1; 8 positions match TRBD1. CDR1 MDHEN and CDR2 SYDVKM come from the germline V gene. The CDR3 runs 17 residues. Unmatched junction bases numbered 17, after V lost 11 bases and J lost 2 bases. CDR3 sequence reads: CAGKDREAGTAYNEQFF. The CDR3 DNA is TGTGCCGGGAAGGACAGGGAGGCCGGAACGGCCTACAATGAGCAGTTCTTC.